These 29 T cell receptor beta chains came from one sample sequenced in a study of shared clonotypes between healthy human individuals. The data were produced by immunoSEQ multiplex PCR, yet TCRdb's version contains in-frame clones alone and is incomplete. Here the sample spans 850,000 to 1,100,000 clones, 60% to 80% being singletons. The source material was memory CD4+ T cells from PBMCs. The subset was: CD45RA-negative fraction. The receptors were gathered from a man between 18 and 35 years old in good health. Some clones in this sample may be carry-over from other donors' samples.

The J gene is TRBJ2-4, the V gene TRBV4-3; D perhaps matches TRBD1 (5 bases). CDR1 and CDR2 (germline): LGHNA, YSLEER. Trimming left V 1 base short and J 0 bases short, with 10 bases between. The CDR3 sequence is 16 residues long. In DNA form, the CDR3 reads TGCGCCAGCAGCCAAGGGGGCACTCTAGCCAAAAACATTCAGTACTTC. Protein product: CASSQGGTLAKNIQYF.

As to this clone: The junction departs from germline at one end; a sequencing error may be responsible. The J gene is TRBJ2-7, the V gene TRBV30; tentatively, D is TRBD1 (5 bases). Germline CDR1 GTSNPN, CDR2 SVGIG (reference sequence). CDR3 length: 10 residues. The CDR3 spells CAWSLGDVHF. The DNA for the CDR3 is TGTGCCTGGAGCCTAGGGGATGTGCACTTC.

The sample holds a few counts of this clone. The chain uses TRBV15 and TRBJ1-4; 11 bases fit TRBD1. V dropped 0 bases and J dropped 10; count of bases not matched to a gene: 4. The CDR3 runs to 15 residues. Germline CDR1 LNHNV, CDR2 YYDKDF (reference sequence). The CDR3 region is CATSRDRTGGGKLFF. In DNA form, the CDR3 reads TGTGCCACCAGCAGAGATCGGACAGGGGGCGGAAAACTGTTTTTT.

Remarks on this clone: A much larger clone lies a single base off, so this may be a read error. This sequence joins TRBV7-7 and TRBJ2-2; possible D gene TRBD2, 6 bases. This CDR3 spans 15 amino acids. Germline assignment: CDR1 SSHAT and CDR2 FNYEAQ (reference sequence). For the CDR3, the DNA is TGTGCTAGCAGCCCCCGGGACTCGAACACCGGGGAGCTGTTTTTT. Protein: CASSPRDSNTGELFF.

V is TRBV5-1 and J is TRBJ2-7, with D unclear. CDR3 length equals 14 residues. V dropped 0 bases and J dropped 1 base, with 8 bases sitting between them. Germline values: CDR1 SGHRS, CDR2 YFSETQ. CDR3 protein: CASSLAVVSYEQYF. The CDR3 DNA is TGCGCCAGCAGCTTGGCGGTTGTGTCCTACGAGCAGTACTTC.

This clone was picked up a small number of times. This sequence joins TRBV5-8 and TRBJ2-5, with D unclear. Trimming left V 4 bases short and J 7 bases short, with 8 bases between. CDR3 length: 11 residues. Germline lookup yields CDR1 SGHTS and CDR2 YDEGEE. The CDR3: CASSLLGTQYF. The CDR3 nucleotides are TGTGCCAGCAGCCTACTTGGGACCCAGTACTTC.

The chain joins TRBV28 to TRBJ1-5; D might be TRBD1 (5 bases). Between the trimmed V and J ends, which lost 5 bases and 6 bases, there was a span of 14 bases. Germline V lookup: CDR1 MDHEN, CDR2 SYDVKM. The CDR3 has 14 amino acids. This CDR3 reads CASSPPGRTQPQHF. The CDR3 bases are TGTGCCAGCAGTCCTCCAGGGAGGACTCAGCCCCAGCATTTT. The full variable domain, rest sourced from reference TRBV28 and TRBJ1-5, is DVKVTQSSRYLVKRTGEKVFLECVQDMDHENMFWYRQDPGLGLRLIYFSYDVKMKEKGDIPEGYSVSREKKERFSLILESASTNQTSMYLCASSPPGRTQPQHFGDGTRLSIL.

As regards this clone: Other DNA sequences in the sample encode the same CDR3. The V and J genes are TRBV25-1 and TRBJ1-5; maybe TRBD1 (5 bases). Trimming shortened V by 6 bases and J by 1 base, and 7 bases separated the two germline ends. Germline lookup yields CDR1 MGHDK and CDR2 SYGVNS. The CDR3 has 13 residues. The CDR3 protein is CASRGPSNQPQHF. The CDR3 region has the DNA TGTGCCAGCAGGGGACCGAGCAATCAGCCCCAGCATTTT.

With regard to this clone: This specimen includes other DNA sequences encoding the same CDR3. CDR3 amino acids: CAWSATYEQYF. The CDR3 bases are TGTGCCTGGAGTGCTACCTACGAGCAGTACTTC. The rearrangement links TRBV30 to TRBJ2-7; D unresolved. The CDR3 has 11 residues. From germline, CDR1 is GTSNPN and CDR2 SVGIG (reference sequence). With 1 base removed from V and 2 bases from J, the gap between germline ends came to 3 bases.

J is TRBJ2-5 and V is TRBV12-1; whether TRBD2, the table's D call, matches the DNA was not checked. TRBV12-1 corresponds to a pseudogene. This CDR3 region has 14 residues. The CDR3 bases are TGTGCCAGCAGCTTCCGGGGGGGTGAAGAGACCCAGTACTTC. Translating it yields CASSFRGGEETQYF.

This rearrangement joins TRBV5-6 to TRBJ2-3; D is perhaps TRBD1 or TRBD2 (7 bases each). Germline CDR1 is SGHDT and CDR2 is YYEEEE. The V end lost 4 bases, the J end lost 4 bases, and 19 bases lay between the germline ends. This CDR3 is built from 16 residues. In DNA, the CDR3 is TGTGCCAGCAGCCGACCCAGGGGGGGGTGGGCAGATACGCAGTATTTT. Translated, it gives CASSRPRGGWADTQYF.

On this clone itself: Other DNA sequences of this sample code for an identical CDR3. The chain is built from TRBV20-1 and TRBJ2-5, with D unresolved. CDR3 length: 11 residues. CDR1 is DFQATT and CDR2 is SNEGSKA in the germline V gene (reference sequence). The ends were cut back, 1 base at V and 1 base at J, with 1 base in the middle. The CDR3 is CSARAQETQYF. In DNA form, the CDR3 reads TGCAGTGCTAGAGCCCAAGAGACCCAGTACTTC.

The table lists this clone with a few counts. V is TRBV5-4 and J is TRBJ2-5; D might be TRBD1 (6 bases). Trimming took off 3 bases at V and 2 bases at J, with 11 bases between the two ends. The CDR3 has 14 residues. CDR1 is SGHNT and CDR2 is YYREEE in the germline V gene (reference sequence). The CDR3 nucleotides read TGTGCCAGCAGCTCGGGACACAGACAAGAGACCCAGTACTTC. Its translation: CASSSGHRQETQYF.

J is TRBJ1-1 and V is TRBV6-5, with D maybe TRBD1 (6 bases). Germline CDR1 is MNHEY and CDR2 is SVGAGI. This CDR3 is 15 amino acids long. Trimming pared 2 bases from V and 1 base from J, leaving 11 bases between. The CDR3, as DNA: TGTGCCAGCAGTTACGGTACAGGGACGAACACTGAAGCTTTCTTT. This translates into CASSYGTGTNTEAFF.

This clone was observed a single time. This same CDR3 is encoded by further DNA sequences in the sample. The J gene is TRBJ2-5, the V gene TRBV5-1, with D possibly TRBD1 on 5 matching bases. This CDR3 contains 14 residues. Germline V CDR1 and CDR2: SGHRS, YFSETQ. Trimming removed 0 bases at V and 2 bases at J, with 8 bases between. The CDR3: CASSLGSGQETQYF. As DNA, the CDR3 is TGCGCCAGCAGCTTGGGGTCAGGGCAAGAGACCCAGTACTTC.

This sequence joins TRBV4-1 and TRBJ2-1; 7 bases fit TRBD2. V shed 5 bases and J 7 bases; nucleotides not matched to a gene: 17. This CDR3 has 17 residues. Germline V gene sequence: CDR1 MGHRA, CDR2 YSYEKL. The CDR3 coding sequence is TGCGCCAGCAGCTCTACCCCCCGGGGGAGGGGACCAAATGAGCAGTTCTTC. It encodes CASSSTPRGRGPNEQFF.

This chain connects TRBV19 to TRBJ2-6, with 8 bases that match TRBD1. Trimming at V came to 8 bases and at J to 1 base, leaving 7 bases not matched to a gene. The germline V gene has CDR1 LNHDA and CDR2 SQIVND (reference sequence). The CDR3 loop spans 16 amino acids. This CDR3 is CASRGQGSSGANVLTF. In DNA form, the CDR3 reads TGTGCCAGTCGAGGACAGGGATCTTCTGGGGCCAACGTCCTGACTTTC.

The V gene is TRBV6-5, the J gene TRBJ2-5; D is ambiguous. Matching the DNA end better, TRBJ2-7 makes the J call doubtful. The CDR3 has 14 residues. The V gene's germline CDR1 is MNHEY and CDR2 SVGAGI. CDR3 in DNA: TGTGCCAGCAGTTACTCGACTGGAACCTACGAGCAGTACTTC. It codes for CASSYSTGTYEQYF.

V usage is TRBV7-2 and J usage is TRBJ1-5; TRBD1 agrees at 7 bases. After removal of 8 bases from V and 2 bases from J, the junction contained 6 bases not matched to a gene. The V gene's germline CDR1 is SGHTA and CDR2 FQGNSA. This CDR3 has 14 amino acids. CDR3 in DNA: TGTGCCAGCGGGCGGGACAGTGGCAATCAGCCCCAGCATTTT. Translating gives CASGRDSGNQPQHF.

The chain employs TRBV5-5 and TRBJ2-7; maybe TRBD2 (6 bases). Germline CDR1 SGHKS, CDR2 YYEKEE (reference sequence). V was clipped by 4 bases and J by 3 bases, with 11 bases between them. The CDR3 sequence is 13 residues long. The DNA of the CDR3 is TGTGCCAGCAGCCGGGACTCAAACTACGAGCAGTACTTC. This translates into CASSRDSNYEQYF.

The V and J genes are TRBV6-5 and TRBJ1-5, with no clear D. The CDR3 is 14 amino acids. From germline, CDR1 is MNHEY and CDR2 SVGAGI. The V gene lost 4 bases and the J gene lost 4 bases, with 11 bases spanning the gap. DNA of the CDR3: TGTGCCAGCAGTTCCCGGGCCACAAATCAGCCCCAGCATTTT. This sequence encodes CASSSRATNQPQHF.

The genes are TRBV5-1 and TRBJ2-7; D remains unclear. Between the trimmed V and J ends, which lost 4 bases and 2 bases, there was a span of 16 bases. Germline loops: CDR1 SGHRS, CDR2 YFSETQ. This CDR3 spans 15 amino acids. CDR3: CASSPDGRSAYEQYF. In DNA form, the CDR3 reads TGCGCCAGCAGCCCGGACGGAAGATCCGCCTACGAGCAGTACTTC.

This chain connects TRBV5-1 to TRBJ2-7; 9 positions match TRBD2. The germline gives CDR1 SGHRS, CDR2 YFSETQ. V was pared by 4 bases and J by 2 bases, with 10 bases of the junction left unmatched. The CDR3 has 16 amino acids. This chain's CDR3 is CASSESPGLATYEQYF. CDR3 nucleotides: TGCGCCAGCAGCGAGAGCCCGGGACTAGCAACCTACGAGCAGTACTTC.

This chain joins TRBV7-9 and TRBJ1-4; D ambiguous. CDR1 and CDR2 from the germline V gene are SEHNR and FQNEAQ (reference sequence). The V gene lost 2 bases and the J gene lost 0 bases, with 10 bases spanning the gap. CDR3 size: 16 residues. The CDR3: CASSLMGGATNEKLFF. In DNA, the CDR3 is TGTGCCAGCAGCTTAATGGGCGGCGCAACTAATGAAAAACTGTTTTTT. Supplemented by reference TRBV7-9 and TRBJ1-4, the full variable domain reads DTGVSQNPRHKITKRGQNVTFRCDPISEHNRLYWYRQTLGQGPEFLTYFQNEAQLEKSRLLSDRFSAERPKGSFSTLEIQRTEQGDSAMYLCASSLMGGATNEKLFFGSGTQLSVL.

This sequence joins TRBV2 and TRBJ2-6, with 10 bases that match TRBD1. Trimming at V came to 4 bases and at J to 0 bases, leaving 6 bases not matched to a gene. The CDR3 has 18 amino acids. Germline V lookup: CDR1 SNHLY, CDR2 FYNNEI. CDR3 sequence: CASSASGTGASGANVLTF. The DNA of the CDR3 is TGTGCCAGCAGTGCATCCGGGACAGGGGCCTCTGGGGCCAACGTCCTGACTTTC.

The rearrangement links TRBV18 to TRBJ2-1; D gene uncertain. The V gene's germline CDR1 is KGHSH and CDR2 LQKENI. Trimming pared 3 bases from V and 10 bases from J, leaving 10 bases between. This CDR3 spans 12 amino acids. CDR3 in DNA: TGTGCCAGCTCACCGGACCGCCCGGAGCAGTTCTTC. It encodes CASSPDRPEQFF. The whole variable domain, filled in from reference TRBV18 and TRBJ2-1, reads NAGVMQNPRHLVRRRGQEARLRCSPMKGHSHVYWYRQLPEEGLKFMVYLQKENIIDESGMPKERFSAEFPKEGPSILRIQQVVRGDSAAYFCASSPDRPEQFFGPGTRLTVL.

The chain uses TRBV28 and TRBJ2-7, with D maybe TRBD2 (5 bases). This CDR3 contains 15 residues. V lost 4 bases and J 9 bases, leaving 22 bases between the germline ends. The V gene's germline CDR1 is MDHEN and CDR2 SYDVKM. The DNA for the CDR3 is TGTGCCAGCAGTTCCTCCTCACTAGTGTACGAGCCGCAGTACTTC. It translates to CASSSSSLVYEPQYF.

This clone has only a few counts. This rearrangement joins TRBV7-2 to TRBJ2-1; 11 bases align to TRBD2. The germline gives CDR1 SGHTA, CDR2 FQGNSA. The CDR3 has 15 amino acids. J gave up 5 bases and V 2 bases, and 2 bases lay outside the gene matches. CDR3 amino acids: CASSLSLAGDNEQFF. In nucleotides, the CDR3 is TGTGCCAGCAGCTTATCACTAGCGGGAGACAATGAGCAGTTCTTC.

The chain uses TRBV28 and TRBJ2-4, with 9 bases fitting TRBD2. CDR1 is MDHEN and CDR2 is SYDVKM in the germline V gene. With 5 bases clipped from V and 2 bases from J, the junction kept 7 bases outside the gene matches. The CDR3 sequence is 16 residues long. This CDR3 is CASSLLSSGTKNIQYF. The DNA for the CDR3 is TGTGCCAGCAGTCTACTCTCTAGCGGGACCAAAAACATTCAGTACTTC.